The 20 T cell receptor beta chains below were found in one sample sequenced in a study of STAT3 mutations in large granular lymphocyte leukemia. Broader study findings: At least one immunodominant TCR beta clonotype appeared in every T-cell large granular lymphocyte leukemia patient.

The antigens of these receptors remain unknown. TCRdb's table, derived via immunoSEQ multiplex PCR, lists solely in-frame clones and lacks some. The sample shows around 10,000 clones, 88% of them seen only once. Sequenced input: peripheral blood mononuclear cells. The origin of the receptors is a man aged 60-69 years with T-cell large granular lymphocyte leukemia. Some clones in this sample may be carry-over from other donors' samples.

The chain couples TRBV11-1 to TRBJ2-7; 9 nucleotides line up with TRBD1. In germline, CDR1 is SGHAT, CDR2 FQDESV (reference sequence). This CDR3 is built from 15 residues. The V segment lost 7 bases and the J segment 5 bases; nucleotides outside the gene matches: 12. The CDR3, as DNA: TGTGCCAGCATTGGGGGCGGGACAGGGTTCCACGAGCAGTACTTC. Translated, it gives CASIGGGTGFHEQYF.

The V gene is TRBV18, the J gene TRBJ2-5, with D hard to call. Germline V lookup: CDR1 KGHSH, CDR2 LQKENI. The CDR3 is made up of 12 amino acids. V lost 3 bases to trimming and J lost 4 bases, with 6 bases between them. This CDR3 reads CASSPQRETQYF. CDR3 sequence (DNA): TGTGCCAGCTCACCCCAAAGAGAGACCCAGTACTTC.

The chain employs TRBV18 and TRBJ2-7; 12 bases agree with TRBD1. This CDR3 has 14 amino acids. Losses at the gene ends were 6 bases for V and 5 bases for J; bases not matched to a gene: 5. Germline CDR1 and CDR2: KGHSH and LQKENI. Here the CDR3 DNA reads TGTGCCAGCTCCGCCGGGACAGGGGGCGACGAGCAGTACTTC. It specifies CASSAGTGGDEQYF.

This clone came up once. The DNA of the CDR3 is TGCGCCAGCAGCCCAGGGACCGCTGGGGGCACCATATATTTT. This sequence encodes CASSPGTAGGTIYF. The chain joins TRBV5-1 to TRBJ1-3; maybe TRBD1 (5 bases). The CDR3 contains 14 residues. Germline CDR1 reads SGHRS; CDR2 reads YFSETQ. The V gene lost 4 bases and the J gene lost 9 bases, with 17 bases spanning the gap.

The chain combines TRBV5-6 with TRBJ2-3; 8 positions agree with TRBD1. The J segment lost 0 bases and the V segment lost 1 base, leaving 4 bases of the junction unmatched. The germline gives CDR1 SGHDT, CDR2 YYEEEE. The CDR3 sequence is 16 residues long. As DNA, the CDR3 is TGTGCCAGCAGCTTGTCAGGGACAGGCAGCACAGATACGCAGTATTTT. Its translation: CASSLSGTGSTDTQYF.

This clone was seen only once. V gene TRBV9 combines with J gene TRBJ2-5; D might be TRBD1 or TRBD2, each matching 6 bases. The CDR3 totals 15 residues. Looked up from germline, CDR1 is SGDLS and CDR2 is YYNGEE. V was clipped by 6 bases and J by 0 bases, with 15 bases between them. The CDR3 bases are TGTGCCAGCACCAGGGGCGGGACGTACCAAGAGACCCAGTACTTC. Translation gives CASTRGGTYQETQYF. Supplemented by reference TRBV9 and TRBJ2-5, the full variable domain reads DSGVTQTPKHLITATGQRVTLRCSPRSGDLSVYWYQQSLDQGLQFLIQYYNGEERAKGNILERFSAQQFPDLHSELNLSSLELGDSALYFCASTRGGTYQETQYFGPGTRLLVL.

This rearrangement joins TRBV28 to TRBJ1-2; D unresolved. The CDR3 consists of 13 residues. CDR1 and CDR2 from the germline V gene are MDHEN and SYDVKM. Trimming stripped 3 bases from V and 7 bases from J, with 12 bases between. The CDR3 region is CASSFGVSSGYTF. Written as DNA, the CDR3 is TGTGCCAGCAGTTTTGGTGTCTCGAGTGGCTACACCTTC.

The CDR3 reads CASSRGLAGEGETQYF. The DNA of the CDR3 is TGCGCCAGCAGCAGAGGACTAGCGGGAGAGGGAGAGACCCAGTACTTC. V is TRBV5-1 and J is TRBJ2-5; 13 nucleotides agree with TRBD2. J gave up 4 bases and V 4 bases, and 7 bases lay outside the gene matches. The CDR3 consists of 16 residues. The germline gives CDR1 SGHRS, CDR2 YFSETQ.

The CDR3 DNA is TGTGCCAGCAGCTTTGCGAGGGGGGAGGAAGCTTTCTTT. This translates into CASSFARGEEAFF. The chain carries TRBV5-4 and TRBJ1-1, with a weak D call TRBD1 (6 bases). This CDR3 is 13 amino acids long. Trimming took off 2 bases at V and 8 bases at J, with 13 bases between the two ends. Germline V gene sequence: CDR1 SGHNT, CDR2 YYREEE (reference sequence). The whole variable domain, filled in from reference TRBV5-4 and TRBJ1-1, reads ETGVTQSPTHLIKTRGQQVTLRCSSQSGHNTVSWYQQALGQGPQFIFQYYREEENGRGNFPPRFSGLQFPNYSSELNVNALELDDSALYLCASSFARGEEAFFGQGTRLTVV.

About this clone itself: Other DNA sequences of this sample code for an identical CDR3. The rearrangement links TRBV28 to TRBJ1-1; no definite D call. CDR3 size: 11 residues. The germline CDR1 and CDR2 sequences are MDHEN and SYDVKM. V was shortened by 8 bases and J by 6 bases, with 10 bases between the two germline ends. This chain's CDR3 is CASRGRPEAFF. In DNA form, the CDR3 reads TGTGCCAGCCGAGGACGGCCTGAAGCTTTCTTT.

This clone is classed as medium-sized. The chain combines TRBV6-6 with TRBJ2-7; D is unclear. This CDR3 has 14 amino acids. V was shortened by 6 bases and J by 5 bases, with 17 bases between the two germline ends. Germline CDR1 reads MNHNY; CDR2 reads SVGAGI (reference sequence). CDR3 nucleotide sequence: TGTGCCAGCAGCCGTACAAAAGACAACCACGAGCAGTACTTC. Translation gives CASSRTKDNHEQYF.

The V call is TRBV30, the J call TRBJ1-2; TRBD1 might be the D (5 bases). V shed 7 bases and J shed 8 bases, with 17 bases lying between them. The CDR3 contains 12 residues. Looked up from germline, CDR1 is GTSNPN and CDR2 is SVGIG (reference sequence). The DNA of the CDR3 is TGTGCCTTCGCCCAGGGTAAAGGAGGCTACACCTTC. Protein: CAFAQGKGGYTF. The full variable domain, with the rest looked up from reference TRBV30 and TRBJ1-2, is SQTIHQWPATLVQPVGSPLSLECTVEGTSNPNLYWYRQAAGRGLQLLFYSVGIGQISSEVPQNLSASRPQDRQFILSSKKLLLSDSGFYLCAFAQGKGGYTFGSGTRLTVV.

The chain recombines TRBV19 with TRBJ2-7; 13 nucleotides line up with TRBD2. Germline trimming cut 5 bases from V and 2 bases from J; bases unmatched to any gene: 3. Germline V gives CDR1 LNHDA, CDR2 SQIVND (reference sequence). The CDR3 is made up of 15 amino acids. The CDR3 region has the DNA TGTGCCAGTAGTGGGGGACTAGCGGGACCCTACGAGCAGTACTTC. It codes for CASSGGLAGPYEQYF.

The V and J genes are TRBV18 and TRBJ2-7; D is possibly TRBD1 (5 bases). Germline assignment: CDR1 KGHSH and CDR2 LQKENI. Trimming stripped 0 bases from V and 1 base from J, with 7 bases between. The CDR3 length is 14 residues. DNA for the CDR3: TGTGCCAGCTCACCACCACAGGAGTCCTACGAGCAGTACTTC. Translation: CASSPPQESYEQYF.

The rearrangement joins TRBV5-1 to TRBJ2-1; tentatively, D is TRBD1 (5 bases). Trimming removed 1 base from V and 8 bases from J, with 13 bases in between. Germline lookup yields CDR1 SGHRS and CDR2 YFSETQ. The length of the CDR3 is 14 residues. The CDR3 region is CASSLSRVEYEQFF. The CDR3 DNA is TGCGCCAGCAGCTTGTCCAGGGTTGAATATGAGCAGTTCTTC.

The chain links TRBV6-1 to TRBJ1-1; D uncertain. Deletions cut 8 bases from V and 1 base from J, with 14 bases between. This CDR3 comprises 14 residues. Germline CDR1 is MNHNS and CDR2 is SASEGT. The CDR3 nucleotides read TGTGCCAGCCAAGCTCGACGGCGGAACACTGAAGCTTTCTTT. It codes for CASQARRRNTEAFF.

The chain employs TRBV7-3 and TRBJ2-5, with TRBD2 matching 7 bases. Trimming cost V 5 bases and J 0 bases; bases outside gene matches: 3. The CDR3 consists of 14 residues. The germline V gene encodes CDR1 SGHTA and CDR2 FQGTGA. The CDR3 DNA reads TGTGCCAGCAGCCCTAGCGGTTACCAAGAGACCCAGTACTTC. Translation: CASSPSGYQETQYF.

J is TRBJ1-1 and V is TRBV19; 12 bases match TRBD1. This CDR3 spans 18 amino acids. The germline CDR1 and CDR2 sequences are LNHDA and SQIVND (reference sequence). J lost 2 bases, V lost 5 bases, and 12 bases had no gene match. The CDR3 coding sequence is TGTGCCAGTAGTCTTCCGAGGCCCGGGACAGGGGGCAACACTGAAGCTTTCTTT. Translating gives CASSLPRPGTGGNTEAFF.

The V gene is TRBV5-1, the J gene TRBJ2-6, with D uncertain. The V gene lost 0 bases and the J gene lost 4 bases, with 11 bases spanning the gap. Germline values: CDR1 SGHRS, CDR2 YFSETQ. CDR3 length: 16 residues. Here the CDR3 reads CASSLGISSGANVLTF. In DNA form, the CDR3 reads TGCGCCAGCAGCTTGGGTATCAGTTCCGGGGCCAACGTCCTGACTTTC.

This clone was seen more than once but under ten times. The chain combines TRBV6-6 with TRBJ1-1; TRBD1 is a possible D gene (5 bases). Germline assignment: CDR1 MNHNY and CDR2 SVGAGI (reference sequence). The CDR3 has 13 amino acids. V was clipped by 5 bases and J by 1 base, with 8 bases between them. The CDR3 DNA is TGTGCCAGCAGTGACGGACAGAACACTGAAGCTTTCTTT. Protein product: CASSDGQNTEAFF.